The next 17 T cell receptor beta chains were all read from a single sample in a study of blood T cell repertoires in COVID-19. Some clones are missing from TCRdb's copy, which holds only in-frame ones; the method was immunoSEQ multiplex PCR. The sample has about 210,000 clones; 70% to 90% are singletons. The sequenced sample consisted of peripheral blood. Source of these receptors: a man in his 60s with COVID-19, enrolled during active disease.

The J gene is TRBJ1-5, the V gene TRBV5-8; D is uncertain. V lost 2 bases and J 10 bases, leaving 13 bases between the germline ends. CDR3 length equals 13 residues. The germline CDR1 and CDR2 sequences are SGHTS and YDEGEE. The CDR3 loop reads CASSLGREGPQHF. The CDR3 nucleotides read TGTGCCAGCAGCTTAGGGAGGGAAGGCCCCCAGCATTTT.

This chain uses TRBV7-3 with TRBJ2-1; TRBD2 agrees at 7 bases. Germline loops: CDR1 SGHTA, CDR2 FQGTGA. CDR3 length equals 17 residues. V lost 2 bases and J lost 9; bases outside the gene matches: 16. The CDR3 loop reads CASSLGSPRIAGIEQFF. CDR3 coding DNA: TGTGCCAGCAGCTTAGGTTCCCCGCGAATAGCGGGCATTGAGCAGTTCTTC.

The count of this clone is one. The chain is built from TRBV9 and TRBJ2-2; D is possibly TRBD1 (5 bases). This CDR3 has 18 residues. Trimming pared 3 bases from V and 1 base from J, leaving 19 bases between. From germline, CDR1 is SGDLS and CDR2 YYNGEE. The CDR3 sequence is CASSAPTARQGNTGELFF. The CDR3 bases are TGTGCCAGCAGCGCGCCGACAGCCAGGCAGGGGAACACCGGGGAGCTGTTTTTT.

The gene calls are TRBV18 and TRBJ1-3; 8 nucleotides line up with TRBD1. The trim removed 5 bases at V and 7 bases at J, leaving 10 bases unmatched. The CDR3 runs 15 residues. CDR1 is KGHSH, CDR2 LQKENI, per germline. As DNA, the CDR3 is TGTGCCAGCTCATCATCCGGGACAGGCTTGAACACCATATATTTT. Translation: CASSSSGTGLNTIYF.

The chain's CDR3 is CATSRDVKNTEAFF. The DNA for the CDR3 is TGTGCCACCAGCAGAGATGTTAAGAACACTGAAGCTTTCTTT. The chain employs TRBV15 and TRBJ1-1, with D uncertain. The germline V gene encodes CDR1 LNHNV and CDR2 YYDKDF (reference sequence). V lost 0 bases, J lost 1 base, and 6 bases lay in between. This CDR3 region has 14 residues.

V and J are TRBV18 and TRBJ1-1; D possibly corresponds to TRBD1 (5 bases). This CDR3 region has 14 residues. Germline lookup yields CDR1 KGHSH and CDR2 LQKENI. The ends were cut back, 2 bases at V and 4 bases at J, with 11 bases in the middle. The CDR3 nucleotides read TGTGCCAGCTCACCAAGGGCAGGGCCCACTGAAGCTTTCTTT. This codes for CASSPRAGPTEAFF.

This clone has only one observation. CDR3 protein: CASSQEFGAGGFQLSKNIQYF. The CDR3 nucleotides are TGTGCCAGCAGCCAAGAATTTGGGGCGGGAGGCTTTCAACTGTCCAAAAACATTCAGTACTTC. This chain joins TRBV4-2 and TRBJ2-4; 8 nucleotides match TRBD2. J gave up 2 bases and V 0 bases, and 18 bases lay outside the gene matches. From germline, CDR1 is LGHNA and CDR2 YNFKEQ. The CDR3 consists of 21 residues.

V and J are TRBV7-3 and TRBJ2-7, with 7 bases matching TRBD2. The trim removed 5 bases at V and 4 bases at J, leaving 11 bases unmatched. The CDR3 contains 15 residues. The germline V gene has CDR1 SGHTA and CDR2 FQGTGA. CDR3 coding DNA: TGTGCCAGCAGCCCGCCCGGGCGGGAGTTATACGAGCAGTACTTC. It codes for CASSPPGRELYEQYF. Complete variable domain (other parts from reference TRBV7-3 and TRBJ2-7): GAGVSQTPSNKVTEKGKYVELRCDPISGHTALYWYRQSLGQGPEFLIYFQGTGAADDSGLPNDRFFAVRPEGSVSTLKIQRTERGDSAVYLCASSPPGRELYEQYFGPGTRLTVT.

The chain joins TRBV10-2 to TRBJ2-3; 9 positions match TRBD1. The ends lost 7 bases at V and 0 bases at J; junction bases unmatched: 5. In germline, CDR1 is WSHSY, CDR2 SAAADI. The CDR3 consists of 15 residues. The CDR3 protein is CASTRQGGSTDTQYF. The CDR3 DNA sequence: TGCGCCAGCACCAGACAGGGGGGCAGCACAGATACGCAGTATTTT.

This rearrangement joins TRBV27 to TRBJ1-2; TRBD1 matches at 7 bases. CDR1 MNHEY and CDR2 SMNVEV come from the germline V gene (reference sequence). The ends lost 3 bases at V and 10 bases at J; junction bases unmatched: 11. The length of the CDR3 is 14 residues. As DNA, the CDR3 is TGTGCCAGCAGTTTTCAACGGGACAGCCACCTCTACACCTTC. Its translation: CASSFQRDSHLYTF.

The chain carries TRBV28 and TRBJ2-5; 8 bases align to TRBD2. V shed 4 bases, J shed 4 bases, and the junction held 8 bases outside the gene matches. Germline lookup yields CDR1 MDHEN and CDR2 SYDVKM. The CDR3 covers 15 residues. The DNA for the CDR3 is TGTGCCAGCAGTTCCCCGGGGGGGCGCGGAGAGACCCAGTACTTC. It codes for CASSSPGGRGETQYF.

The chain carries TRBV5-6 and TRBJ1-5; D call uncertain. Trimming took 2 bases from V and 1 from J, leaving 7 bases between them. The CDR3 has 14 residues. Germline CDR1 SGHDT, CDR2 YYEEEE. The CDR3 here is CASSFGVSNQPQHF. Written as DNA, the CDR3 is TGTGCCAGCAGCTTCGGGGTGAGCAATCAGCCCCAGCATTTT.

The J gene is TRBJ1-2, the V gene TRBV27; tentatively, D is TRBD1 (5 bases). Trimming removed 8 bases from V and 6 bases from J, with 16 bases in between. The CDR3 extends over 13 amino acids. Germline V lookup: CDR1 MNHEY, CDR2 SMNVEV (reference sequence). CDR3 sequence reads: CASGRGRAHGYTF. DNA for the CDR3: TGTGCCAGCGGGAGGGGACGTGCCCATGGCTACACCTTC.

The chain employs TRBV7-2 and TRBJ2-7; 10 nucleotides agree with TRBD1. Germline CDR1 reads SGHTA; CDR2 reads FQGNSA. The CDR3 consists of 14 residues. The V gene end was trimmed by 5 bases and the J gene end by 5 bases; junction bases not matched to a gene: 6. In nucleotides, the CDR3 is TGTGCCAGCAGCATCGACAGGGGGCGCGACGAGCAGTACTTC. Amino acids: CASSIDRGRDEQYF.

The chain carries TRBV5-4 and TRBJ1-4, with D unresolved. Germline loops: CDR1 SGHNT, CDR2 YYREEE (reference sequence). The ends were cut back, 1 base at V and 0 bases at J, with 10 bases in the middle. The CDR3 totals 16 residues. The CDR3 bases are TGTGCCAGCAGCTTGTTCGGGATTGCAACTAATGAAAAACTGTTTTTT. This sequence encodes CASSLFGIATNEKLFF. Full variable domain (outside the CDR3, taken from reference TRBV5-4 and TRBJ1-4): ETGVTQSPTHLIKTRGQQVTLRCSSQSGHNTVSWYQQALGQGPQFIFQYYREEENGRGNFPPRFSGLQFPNYSSELNVNALELDDSALYLCASSLFGIATNEKLFFGSGTQLSVL.

The V gene is TRBV12-3 or TRBV12-4, the J gene TRBJ1-2, with TRBD1 identical over 9 bases. The J segment lost 3 bases and the V segment lost 5 bases, leaving 1 base of the junction unmatched. The CDR3 is made up of 13 amino acids. The CDR3 spells CASSGTGYYGYTF. In nucleotides, the CDR3 is TGTGCCAGCAGTGGGACAGGGTACTATGGCTACACCTTC.

The V gene is TRBV10-1, the J gene TRBJ2-7; 9 bases fit TRBD1. This CDR3 has 13 residues. The J segment lost 4 bases and the V segment lost 4 bases, leaving 2 bases of the junction unmatched. Germline CDR1 is WNHNN and CDR2 is SYGVQD (reference sequence). CDR3 nucleotide sequence: TGCGCCAGCAGTGGGACAGGGGTTTACGAGCAGTACTTC. Amino acids: CASSGTGVYEQYF.